Listed below are T cell receptor beta chains from one sample, sequenced in a study of T cells expressing NK-cell markers. With the 5' RACE reads reprocessed, TCRdb shows one record per CDR3 protein and no DNA. This sample's clone table lists 550,000 to 600,000 distinct CDR3 sequences. Sequenced input: blood T cells: a sorted CD56 or NKG2C T cell subset, CD4+ or CD8+ T cells, or bulk PBMC T cells (not recorded which). These receptors all stem from a man aged 18 to 35 in good health. The CDR3 runs from the conserved cysteine through the conserved F or W. Fields, in order: V gene, CDR3 length, J gene, CDR3 protein.

V: TRBV5-1
length: 16
J: TRBJ2-1
CDR3: CASSRGLEGSYNEQFF

V: TRBV19
length: 15
J: TRBJ2-1
CDR3: CASSQGLAPGNEQFF

V: TRBV12-3/TRBV12-4
length: 14
J: TRBJ1-5
CDR3: CASSLVSGLGPQHF

V: TRBV3-1
length: 14
J: TRBJ1-5
CDR3: CASSQVTGNQPQHF

V: TRBV5-1
length: 16
J: TRBJ2-7
CDR3: CASSLANTGYSYEQYF

V: TRBV6-1
length: 16
J: TRBJ2-3
CDR3: CASSDPGQGLADTQYF

V: TRBV27
length: 17
J: TRBJ2-6
CDR3: CASTSLDRLSGANVLTF

V: TRBV5-1
length: 15
J: TRBJ1-4
CDR3: CASSSPGQGPEKLFF

V: TRBV6-6
length: 12
J: TRBJ2-4
CDR3: CASSYSRGLRYF

V: TRBV11-2
length: 15
J: TRBJ2-1
CDR3: CASSLIGQGHNEQFF

V: TRBV20-1
length: 14
J: TRBJ2-1
CDR3: CSAREPAGYNEQFF

V: TRBV5-5
length: 16
J: TRBJ2-1
CDR3: CASSPLWGNGYNEQFF

V: TRBV7-3
length: 12
J: TRBJ2-7
CDR3: CASSLFVGEQYF

V: TRBV10-3
length: 15
J: TRBJ2-6
CDR3: CAIRTGALGANVLTF

V: TRBV12-3/TRBV12-4
length: 19
J: TRBJ2-3
CDR3: CASQLRKTSSGIYTDTQYF

V: TRBV12-3/TRBV12-4
length: 15
J: TRBJ1-3
CDR3: CASTSGQGVGNTIYF

V: TRBV4-1
length: 16
J: TRBJ2-4
CDR3: CASSQGGSGAKNIQYF

V: TRBV12-3/TRBV12-4
length: 15
J: TRBJ1-2
CDR3: CASSSNGAGRYGYTF

V: TRBV4-1
length: 16
J: TRBJ2-1
CDR3: CASSQLIQTGWDEQFF

V: TRBV5-1
length: 17
J: TRBJ2-5
CDR3: CASSLSHRGGIQETQYF

V: TRBV20-1
length: 13
J: TRBJ1-6
CDR3: CSARRDKSSPLHF

V: TRBV5-1
length: 14
J: TRBJ1-1
CDR3: CASSLSGRNTEAFF

V: TRBV20-1
length: 14
J: TRBJ2-7
CDR3: CSARGRGSEYEQYF

V: TRBV10-3
length: 13
J: TRBJ2-3
CDR3: CAISESKGRTQYF

V: TRBV29-1
length: 14
J: TRBJ1-1
CDR3: CSVDDPDRGLEAFF

V: TRBV20-1
length: 16
J: TRBJ2-7
CDR3: CSAPRIQREMGYEQYF

V: TRBV5-5
length: 15
J: TRBJ2-7
CDR3: CASSLAGGNLDEQYF

V: TRBV5-1
length: 15
J: TRBJ1-2
CDR3: CASSLAQARGWGYTF

V: TRBV10-3
length: 15
J: TRBJ2-1
CDR3: CAISESQRGHNGQFF

V: TRBV6-5
length: 16
J: TRBJ2-7
CDR3: CASSPSGPPPSYEQYF

V: TRBV6-2/TRBV6-3
length: 12
J: TRBJ1-6
CDR3: CASSYSIPPLHF

V: TRBV10-3
length: 14
J: TRBJ2-3
CDR3: CAISDPGGPPSQYF

V: TRBV20-1
length: 16
J: TRBJ2-1
CDR3: CSAREGLAGVVNEQFF

V: TRBV24-1
length: 13
J: TRBJ2-2
CDR3: CATLDSTTGELFF

V: TRBV27
length: 14
J: TRBJ2-7
CDR3: CASSLSSPQDEQYF

V: TRBV6-4
length: 15
J: TRBJ2-5
CDR3: CASSDSRGGGRTQYF

V: TRBV20-1
length: 16
J: TRBJ2-3
CDR3: CSARDEAGEDTDTQYF

V: TRBV6-1
length: 15
J: TRBJ2-3
CDR3: CASSQTDRGADTQYF

V: TRBV7-9
length: 14
J: TRBJ2-1
CDR3: CASSFGTGMNEQFF

V: TRBV7-9
length: 12
J: TRBJ2-2
CDR3: CASRSMAGELFF

V: TRBV3-1
length: 16
J: TRBJ2-3
CDR3: CASSTLESSSTDTQYF

V: TRBV7-2
length: 15
J: TRBJ2-3
CDR3: CASSLKSPGGDTQYF

V: TRBV6-1
length: 14
J: TRBJ2-5
CDR3: CASSPTNPGGAQYF

V: TRBV11-2
length: 14
J: TRBJ2-1
CDR3: CASSFDTGYNEQFF

V: TRBV10-3
length: 14
J: TRBJ2-1
CDR3: CAIGGTTNYNEQFF

V: TRBV12-3/TRBV12-4
length: 13
J: TRBJ1-2
CDR3: CASSLGITYGYTF